These 29 T cell receptor beta chains were sequenced from one sample in a study of CD8 T cells in ankylosing spondylitis. TCRdb reprocessed the 5' RACE reads via MiXCR and lists one record per CDR3 protein. The sample lists some 130,000 distinct CDR3 sequences; 7% to 9% were seen once. The sample comprised synovial fluid, either unsorted or a sorted T cell fraction (not recorded which). Receptors originate from a male donor with ankylosing spondylitis.

Only a few counts were recorded for this clonotype. CDR3: CASSYSSGTGGESEQFF. CDR3 sequence (DNA): TGTGCCAGCAGCTATTCTTCCGGGACTGGGGGAGAGAGTGAGCAGTTCTTC. V usage is TRBV11-3 and J usage is TRBJ2-1, with a possible D match to TRBD2 (6 bases). V was shortened by 4 bases and J by 9 bases, with 25 bases between the two germline ends. The CDR3 contains 17 residues. The germline gives CDR1 SGHNT, CDR2 YENEEA.

The genes are TRBV7-9 and TRBJ1-1; 7 bases agree with TRBD1. J was trimmed by 5 bases and V by 2 bases; bases with no gene match: 2. CDR1 SEHNR and CDR2 FQNEAQ come from the germline V gene (reference sequence). The CDR3 is 13 amino acids. CDR3 amino acids: CASSLWDSTEAFF. The CDR3 bases are TGTGCCAGCAGCTTATGGGACAGTACTGAAGCTTTCTTT. Full variable domain (remainder filled in from reference TRBV7-9 and TRBJ1-1): DTGVSQNPRHKITKRGQNVTFRCDPISEHNRLYWYRQTLGQGPEFLTYFQNEAQLEKSRLLSDRFSAERPKGSFSTLEIQRTEQGDSAMYLCASSLWDSTEAFFGQGTRLTVV.

This clonotype was seen repeatedly, ten times or more. The chain combines TRBV7-3 with TRBJ2-1; no definite D call. Per the germline V gene, CDR1 is SGHTA and CDR2 is FQGTGA. The CDR3 spans 13 residues. The V end was cut by 3 bases, the J end by 10 bases, with 13 bases between. The CDR3 region has the DNA TGTGCCAGCAGCTTTGAACCTCGTATGGAGCAGTTCTTC. Its translation: CASSFEPRMEQFF. The full variable domain, in which reference TRBV7-3 and TRBJ2-1 provide the parts outside the CDR3, is GAGVSQTPSNKVTEKGKYVELRCDPISGHTALYWYRQSLGQGPEFLIYFQGTGAADDSGLPNDRFFAVRPEGSVSTLKIQRTERGDSAVYLCASSFEPRMEQFFGPGTRLTVL.

The rearrangement links TRBV18 to TRBJ2-1, with D possibly TRBD1 on 6 matching bases. The germline V gene encodes CDR1 KGHSH and CDR2 LQKENI. V shed 5 bases and J shed 7 bases, with 21 bases lying between them. The CDR3 spans 16 residues. CDR3 sequence reads: CASSVKDSRTGNEQFF. DNA of the CDR3: TGTGCCAGCTCAGTAAAGGACAGCCGGACGGGGAATGAGCAGTTCTTC.

This clonotype was counted only a few times. CDR3 in DNA: TGCGCCAGCAGCCAAGGAATTCAAGATACGCAGTATTTT. It is translated as CASSQGIQDTQYF. The chain is built from TRBV5-1 and TRBJ2-3; D not certain. The length of the CDR3 is 13 residues. V was shortened by 4 bases and J by 5 bases, with 11 bases between the two germline ends. Germline loops: CDR1 SGHRS, CDR2 YFSETQ. The whole variable domain, remainder taken from reference TRBV5-1 and TRBJ2-3, is KAGVTQTPRYLIKTRGQQVTLSCSPISGHRSVSWYQQTPGQGLQFLFEYFSETQRNKGNFPGRFSGRQFSNSRSEMNVSTLELGDSALYLCASSQGIQDTQYFGPGTRLTVL.

The gene calls are TRBV2 and TRBJ1-2; tentatively, D is TRBD1 (6 bases). The V end was cut by 8 bases, the J end by 8 bases, with 18 bases between. The CDR3 is 13 residues long. Germline V CDR1 and CDR2: SNHLY, FYNNEI. CDR3 residues: CASQRSGEGGYTF. As DNA, the CDR3 is TGTGCCAGCCAAAGGTCAGGGGAGGGCGGCTACACCTTC.

This chain connects TRBV20-1 to TRBJ2-1, with no clear D. The CDR3 loop spans 13 amino acids. Germline V gene sequence: CDR1 DFQATT, CDR2 SNEGSKA (reference sequence). Trimming took 3 bases from V and 0 from J, leaving 6 bases between them. CDR3 bases: TGCAGTGCTAGCCAAAGCTCCTACAATGAGCAGTTCTTC. Its protein product is CSASQSSYNEQFF.

This clonotype was counted at least ten times. The chain joins TRBV4-2 to TRBJ2-7; 15 bases are shared with TRBD2. Trimming cost V 0 bases and J 1 base; bases outside gene matches: 16. Germline V gene sequence: CDR1 LGHNA, CDR2 YNFKEQ. The CDR3 sequence is 22 residues long. The CDR3 here is CASSQDSGSGLAGGGRSYEQYF. Written as DNA, the CDR3 is TGTGCCAGCAGCCAAGATAGCGGGTCGGGACTAGCGGGAGGAGGACGGTCCTACGAGCAGTACTTC.

This clonotype was recorded at least ten times. The chain combines TRBV12-3 or TRBV12-4 with TRBJ1-6; a weak D match, TRBD1 (5 bases). The germline V and J ends were trimmed by 6 bases and 9 bases, with 18 bases remaining between them. The CDR3 is 15 amino acids. This chain's CDR3 is CASSPTGTIGSPLHF. CDR3 DNA sequence: TGTGCCAGCAGCCCCACCGGGACCATCGGTTCACCCCTCCACTTT.

Worth noting for this clonotype: Given the absence of the conserved phenylalanine or tryptophan at the CDR3 end, a read error is likely. This rearrangement joins TRBV5-6 to TRBJ2-4; D gene uncertain. The CDR3 spans 13 residues. Deletions cut 7 bases from V and 9 bases from J, with 17 bases between. CDR1 and CDR2 (germline): SGHDT, YYEEEE. The CDR3 nucleotides read TGTGCCAGCGGCCCCAGGCTTCTCGGCATTCAGTACTCC. Translated, it gives CASGPRLLGIQYS.

This clonotype was recorded many times. The chain carries TRBV4-1 and TRBJ1-2, with no clear D. V was clipped by 2 bases and J by 3 bases, with 16 bases between them. The CDR3 is 16 residues long. Germline CDR1 reads MGHRA; CDR2 reads YSYEKL. The CDR3, as DNA: TGCGCCAGCAGCCAATTGTTGGGTACGGGTGACTATGGCTACACCTTC. This sequence encodes CASSQLLGTGDYGYTF.

In this sample, this clonotype turned up a few times. The chain carries TRBV5-5 and TRBJ2-3; D gene uncertain. The CDR3 covers 15 residues. The ends were cut back, 5 bases at V and 5 bases at J, with 18 bases in the middle. The V gene's germline CDR1 is SGHKS and CDR2 YYEKEE (reference sequence). This CDR3 is CASSVTPVSGDTQYF. CDR3 nucleotides: TGTGCCAGCAGTGTGACACCCGTAAGTGGAGATACGCAGTATTTT.

CDR3 nucleotides: TGCAGTGCACGGGACAGGGGCGGCTACACCTTC. It codes for CSARDRGGYTF. This chain connects TRBV20-1 to TRBJ1-2; TRBD1 agrees at 10 bases. The CDR3 is made up of 11 amino acids. The V gene's germline CDR1 is DFQATT and CDR2 SNEGSKA (reference sequence). Trimming removed 6 bases from V and 8 bases from J; junction bases left unmatched: 3.

On this clonotype itself: A clone one base away is much larger, so this may be a read error. This chain links TRBV6-5 with TRBJ1-6; possibly TRBD1 for D (5 bases). This CDR3 comprises 14 residues. CDR1 and CDR2 (germline): MNHEY, SVGAGI. Written as DNA, the CDR3 is TGTGCCAGCAGTTACCGGGGGTTTGGTTCACCCCTCAACTTT. Its translation: CASSYRGFGSPLNF.

This clonotype was observed many times. The chain uses TRBV2 and TRBJ2-3; the D is unclear. This CDR3 is 13 amino acids long. CDR1 is SNHLY, CDR2 FYNNEI, per germline. V was trimmed by 4 bases and J by 5 bases, leaving 10 bases between them. CDR3 amino acids: CASSGPEEDTQYF. The CDR3 DNA reads as TGTGCCAGCAGTGGACCTGAGGAAGATACGCAGTATTTT. Supplemented by reference TRBV2 and TRBJ2-3, the full variable domain reads EPEVTQTPSHQVTQMGQEVILRCVPISNHLYFYWYRQILGQKVEFLVSFYNNEISEKSEIFDDQFSVERPDGSNFTLKIRSTKLEDSAMYFCASSGPEEDTQYFGPGTRLTVL.

This clonotype was seen many times. This chain links TRBV27 with TRBJ2-7, with 7 nucleotides matching TRBD2. CDR1 is MNHEY and CDR2 is SMNVEV in the germline V gene (reference sequence). The CDR3 is 15 residues long. V lost 4 bases and J lost 5; bases outside the gene matches: 11. This chain's CDR3 is CASSSTFRGGNEQYF. The CDR3 region has the DNA TGTGCCAGCAGTTCGACGTTCCGGGGAGGGAACGAGCAGTACTTC.

This clonotype has at least ten counts. The chain links TRBV12-3 or TRBV12-4 to TRBJ2-3; D gene unclear. V lost 5 bases to trimming and J lost 10 bases, with 13 bases between them. The CDR3 totals 12 residues. DNA of the CDR3: TGTGCCAGCAGTCCTCAGATGCCCCCGCAGTATTTT. Its protein product is CASSPQMPPQYF.

V and J are TRBV7-3 and TRBJ2-4; D perhaps matches TRBD2 (6 bases). The CDR3 sequence is 13 residues long. Trimming shortened V by 5 bases and J by 8 bases, and 13 bases separated the two germline ends. Looked up from germline, CDR1 is SGHTA and CDR2 is FQGTGA. The DNA of the CDR3 is TGTGCCAGCAGCCCGGGGGTGGCGGACATTCAGTACTTC. This gives the protein CASSPGVADIQYF.

Judged by abundance, this clonotype is medium-sized. V and J are TRBV5-1 and TRBJ1-1, with D uncertain. The V gene lost 2 bases and the J gene lost 2 bases, with 13 bases spanning the gap. The CDR3 runs to 15 residues. Germline V gene sequence: CDR1 SGHRS, CDR2 YFSETQ. CDR3 sequence reads: CASSFQTVTNTEAFF. For the CDR3, the DNA is TGCGCCAGCAGCTTTCAGACGGTCACCAACACTGAAGCTTTCTTT.

This clonotype was seen ten or more times. The chain recombines TRBV28 with TRBJ1-2; D unclear. The CDR3 has 15 residues. The V gene's germline CDR1 is MDHEN and CDR2 SYDVKM. V was cut by 4 bases and J by 0 bases, with 12 bases left in between. CDR3 sequence (DNA): TGTGCCAGCAGTTCCCCCAGGCGACCTAACTATGGCTACACCTTC. This encodes CASSSPRRPNYGYTF.

The gene calls are TRBV29-1 and TRBJ2-5; 11 bases agree with TRBD2. J lost 4 bases, V lost 6 bases, and 4 bases had no gene match. This CDR3 contains 13 residues. From germline, CDR1 is SQVTM and CDR2 ANQGSEA. The CDR3 loop reads CSVFTSGRETQYF. The CDR3 nucleotides are TGCAGCGTCTTCACTAGCGGGAGAGAGACCCAGTACTTC.

This clonotype was counted only a few times. This chain connects TRBV7-2 to TRBJ1-2, with TRBD1 matching over 7 bases. CDR1 and CDR2 from the germline V gene are SGHTA and FQGNSA. V shed 5 bases and J 8 bases; nucleotides not matched to a gene: 8. The CDR3 consists of 13 residues. In DNA form, the CDR3 reads TGTGCCAGCAGCCAAGACAGGGTAGGAGGCTACACCTTC. This codes for CASSQDRVGGYTF.

This clonotype was seen a handful of times. The chain couples TRBV20-1 to TRBJ1-1; D possibly corresponds to TRBD1 (6 bases). The V gene's germline CDR1 is DFQATT and CDR2 SNEGSKA (reference sequence). This CDR3 comprises 13 residues. V was shortened by 5 bases and J by 4 bases, with 14 bases between the two germline ends. As DNA, the CDR3 is TGCAGTGCTCCAAACAGGGTAGGCACTGAAGCTTTCTTT. Protein: CSAPNRVGTEAFF.

This clonotype showed up many times. This sequence joins TRBV7-2 and TRBJ2-7; 7 bases map to TRBD2. V trimming: 2 bases; J trimming: 2 bases; junction bases outside the gene matches: 6. The CDR3 is 15 residues long. Germline-derived CDR1 and CDR2 are SGHTA and FQGNSA. Here the CDR3 reads CASSLSGLAAYEQYF. The DNA for the CDR3 is TGTGCCAGCAGCTTATCGGGTCTAGCGGCCTACGAGCAGTACTTC.

J is TRBJ2-3 and V is TRBV5-1, with D maybe TRBD1 (6 bases). CDR1 is SGHRS and CDR2 is YFSETQ in the germline V gene. The CDR3 sequence is 15 residues long. The V end lost 1 base, the J end lost 4 bases, and 13 bases lay between the germline ends. The CDR3 sequence: CASSLRQGIADTQYF. DNA of the CDR3: TGCGCCAGCAGCTTGAGGCAGGGGATTGCAGATACGCAGTATTTT.

The chain employs TRBV11-2 and TRBJ2-1, with TRBD2 identical over 10 bases. The J segment lost 12 bases and the V segment lost 4 bases, leaving 9 bases of the junction unmatched. This CDR3 is built from 14 residues. Germline lookup yields CDR1 SGHAT and CDR2 FQNNGV. CDR3 sequence (DNA): TGTGCCAGCAGCTCTCTCCTAGCGGGAGTACGGCAGTTCTTC. It specifies CASSSLLAGVRQFF.

This clonotype came up a few times. The CDR3 here is CASSGNSFYGYTF. The CDR3 DNA reads TGTGCCAGTAGTGGGAACAGCTTTTATGGCTACACCTTC. The chain has TRBV19 and TRBJ1-2; D call uncertain. The germline V gene has CDR1 LNHDA and CDR2 SQIVND (reference sequence). CDR3 length: 13 residues. V was shortened by 5 bases and J by 5 bases, with 12 bases between the two germline ends.

This clonotype was seen only a few times. At one boundary the junction diverges from the germline segment, which might be a read error. This chain joins TRBV5-1 and TRBJ1-4, with 7 bases fitting TRBD1. The CDR3 consists of 16 residues. Germline CDR1 and CDR2: SGHRS and YFSETQ. The CDR3 DNA sequence: TGCGCCAGCAGCGGGGGCGGGACAGAGGAAACTGAAAAGCTGTTTTTT. Its translation: CASSGGGTEETEKLFF.

This chain links TRBV3-1 with TRBJ2-7; D not certain. The germline gives CDR1 LGHDT, CDR2 YNNKEL (reference sequence). This CDR3 is built from 11 residues. The V end was cut by 2 bases, the J end by 7 bases, with 6 bases between. The CDR3 sequence: CASSQFKEQYF. CDR3 nucleotide sequence: TGTGCCAGCAGCCAATTTAAGGAGCAGTACTTC.